The clone carrying this TCR beta chain has a handful of counts. A multiplex PCR was run with 60 Vbeta primers and 13 Jbeta primers. Clones were sequenced by immunoSEQ multiplex PCR, and TCRdb holds only the in-frame ones, with some missing. The sample has around 130,000 clones; 70% to 75% are singletons. Trimming removed 4 bases from V and 1 base from J; junction bases left unmatched: 7. The CDR3 runs to 16 residues. CDR1 is MNHNS and CDR2 is SASEGT in the germline V gene. The data derive from a study of cytomegalovirus exposure and HLA in healthy donors. The sample taken for sequencing was PBMCs. The chain is built from TRBV6-1 and TRBJ1-5; TRBD1 agrees at 7 bases. The TCR originated in a young man in good health and CMV-seronegative. The CDR3 DNA is TGTGCCAGCAGTGTATATTCGACAGGGAGCAATCAGCCCCAGCATTTT. Its translation is CASSVYSTGSNQPQHF.